A single sample is the source of the 6 T cell receptor beta chains below, sequenced in a study of shared clonotypes between healthy human individuals. The naive CD8 subset, CD45RO-negative cells positively selected for CCR7, excluded terminally differentiated effector memory CD45RA+ cells. TCRdb's copy holds only in-frame clones and misses some; the assay was immunoSEQ multiplex PCR. The table lists 800,000 to 950,000 clones, 96% of them singletons. Sequences were obtained from naive CD8+ T cells sorted from blood. The source of these receptors is a man aged 30 to 45 in good health.

The V gene is TRBV7-6, the J gene TRBJ2-7; 9 nucleotides line up with TRBD2. CDR1 and CDR2 from the germline V gene are SGHVS and FNYEAQ. V shed 3 bases, J shed 2 bases, and the junction held 8 bases outside the gene matches. The CDR3 covers 16 residues. The CDR3 DNA follows: TGTGCCAGCAGCTTCTCTAGCGGGAAGACCGCCTACGAGCAGTACTTC. As protein: CASSFSSGKTAYEQYF.

V is TRBV6-1 and J is TRBJ2-2; possible D gene TRBD1, 5 bases. Looked up from germline, CDR1 is MNHNS and CDR2 is SASEGT. Trimming removed 8 bases at V and 6 bases at J, with 19 bases between. This CDR3 region has 15 residues. The CDR3 region has the DNA TGTGCCAGCCAGCGCGGCAGGGTGGTCTCCGGGGAGCTGTTTTTT. It specifies CASQRGRVVSGELFF.

The chain recombines TRBV27 with TRBJ1-1; D not certain. This CDR3 spans 14 amino acids. Germline CDR1 and CDR2: MNHEY and SMNVEV (reference sequence). Deletions cut 7 bases from V and 5 bases from J, with 17 bases between. The CDR3 region is CASNPGLTGTEAFF. As DNA, the CDR3 is TGTGCCAGCAACCCCGGATTGACCGGAACTGAAGCTTTCTTT.

The chain employs TRBV27 and TRBJ1-2, with unresolved D. The V gene's germline CDR1 is MNHEY and CDR2 SMNVEV (reference sequence). The CDR3 has 15 residues. V was cut by 8 bases and J by 4 bases, with 20 bases left in between. CDR3 in DNA: TGTGCCAGCGTCGCTATGTTTGGGTCGGTCTATGGCTACACCTTC. Protein sequence: CASVAMFGSVYGYTF.

The chain carries TRBV5-6 and TRBJ2-1; TRBD1 or TRBD2 may be the D gene (5 bases each). Trimming shortened V by 3 bases and J by 8 bases, and 15 bases separated the two germline ends. The CDR3 runs 14 residues. Germline V gives CDR1 SGHDT, CDR2 YYEEEE. The CDR3 DNA sequence: TGTGCCAGCAGCTGGTCGTCGGGGACGGATGAGCAGTTCTTC. Translating it yields CASSWSSGTDEQFF.

The V and J genes are TRBV27 and TRBJ2-3; no clear D gene. The CDR3 runs to 14 residues. Germline V gene lookup returns CDR1 MNHEY and CDR2 SMNVEV (reference sequence). Trimming removed 5 bases at V and 4 bases at J, with 13 bases between. CDR3 bases: TGTGCCAGCAGTGGCCTTTTTTACTCAGATACGCAGTATTTT. Protein: CASSGLFYSDTQYF.